Below, one T cell receptor (beta chain) is given with its context. The antigen it binds to is not known. One base away there is no much larger clone; base qualities are not given. The trial excluded patients who had a history of autoimmune disease or were on systemic immunosuppression. Peripheral blood for TCR sequencing was collected from all dose cohorts at baseline, on cycle 4 day 1, and on cycle 7 day 1. Samples were obtained from an open-label, multicenter, first-in-human phase I dose-escalation trial of ivuxolimab. Adults with locally advanced or metastatic melanoma, renal cell carcinoma, hepatocellular carcinoma or head and neck squamous cell carcinoma were enrolled in the trial. Before TCR sequencing, CD4+ T cells and CD8+ T cells were sorted from peripheral blood as separate populations. The data stem from a study of OX40 agonist ivuxolimab in advanced cancers. Some background on the complete study: Ivuxolimab was an agonistic, fully human IgG2 monoclonal antibody directed against OX40 (CD134), a costimulatory receptor. Partial responses occurred in three dose-escalation patients: two with cutaneous melanoma and one with hepatocellular carcinoma. Intravenous ivuxolimab was administered to patients every 2 weeks at six dose levels: 0.01, 0.1, 0.3, 1.5, 3 and 10 mg/kg. The dose-escalation cohort was around 83% male with a mean age of approximately 59 years, ranging from roughly 23 to 90. The paper reports the monotherapy dose-escalation portion (N ≈ 50 patients) of the phase I ivuxolimab trial. Prior anti-PD-1, anti-PD-L1 or anti-CTLA-4 therapy was permitted, and checkpoint inhibitors had been received by less than 45% of dose-escalation patients. The purpose of peripheral TCRbeta sequencing was to test whether ivuxolimab changed TCR sequence diversity and led to clonal T-cell expansion. Among the approximately 50 dose-escalation patients, some 19 had hepatocellular carcinoma, 15 or so melanoma, 9 renal cell carcinoma and 9 head and neck cancer. Broader findings and caveats from the paper: At doses of 0.1 to 3.0 mg/kg, clonal expansion of both CD4+ and CD8+ blood T cells was observed from baseline to week 6. Low levels of normalized T-cell clonal expansion were also seen in some patients who did not respond. The antigen specificity of the clonally expanded peripheral T cells was not determined. Partial responders in the 0.1-3.0 mg/kg groups had among the lowest normalized peripheral clonal expansion, especially among CD8+ T cells. After ivuxolimab, CD8+ T cells had more expanded clones than CD4+ T cells on average.

Genomic DNA was extracted from sorted cells for sequencing of the TCRbeta CDR3 region. The immunoSEQ Assay was used for sequencing of TCRbeta CDR3 regions. Here the immuneACCESS table is served through TCRdb, limited to in-frame sequences with V and J called. Missing clones are a known gap in these copies; in checked studies unresolved V genes cover under half, and the rest lacks a known reason. The sample table records 45,000 or so clones; more than 70% of these occur just once. Around 17% of the sample rests with the top ten. The source was CD4+ or CD8+ T cells sorted from blood, collected in a trial of the OX40 agonist ivuxolimab. The source of this sequence is an adult with an advanced solid tumor such as melanoma, head and neck, liver or kidney cancer.

The CDR3 region has the sequence CASMWELGEQFF. The DNA reads as follows: TGTGCCAGCATGTGGGAGTTGGGTGAGCAGTTCTTC. The chain uses TRBV2 and TRBJ2-1; TRBD2 could be the D gene, as 5 bases match. V is cut by 7 bases and J by 9 bases, and the space between the germline ends is 13 bases. CDR1 is given as SNHLY and CDR2 as FYNNEI, both from the germline V gene. Inclusive of the bounding cysteine and phenylalanine, the CDR3 is 12 residues long. The DNA shown is the 36-base CDR3, in frame from base 1.